The next 17 T cell receptor beta chains were all read from a single sample in a study of cytotoxic CD8 clonotypes in ibrutinib-treated CLL. Sequenced by immunoSEQ multiplex PCR; TCRdb stores in-frame clones only, minus some. The sample includes about 140,000 clones, roughly 77% seen only once; the top ten take approximately 30%. Here the sequenced sample was PBMCs, taken after 12 months of ibrutinib treatment. These receptors all come from a human donor with chronic lymphocytic leukemia.

V usage is TRBV27 and J usage is TRBJ2-2; 9 bases align to TRBD1. In germline, CDR1 is MNHEY, CDR2 SMNVEV (reference sequence). J was trimmed by 5 bases and V by 8 bases; bases with no gene match: 0. The CDR3 loop spans 12 amino acids. DNA for the CDR3: TGTGCCAGCGGACAGGGGACCGGGGAGCTGTTTTTT. Translating it yields CASGQGTGELFF.

This sequence joins TRBV2 and TRBJ1-3; D gene ambiguous. The V end lost 11 bases, the J end lost 4 bases, and 12 bases lay between the germline ends. CDR3 length: 12 residues. Germline CDR1 reads SNHLY; CDR2 reads FYNNEI. The CDR3 sequence is CAGRYGGNTIYF. In DNA, the CDR3 is TGTGCCGGACGATACGGGGGAAACACCATATATTTT.

The chain has TRBV28 and TRBJ2-5, with D possibly TRBD2 on 6 matching bases. CDR1 MDHEN and CDR2 SYDVKM come from the germline V gene. CDR3 length: 14 amino acids. The V end was cut by 6 bases, the J end by 4 bases, with 15 bases between. CDR3 in DNA: TGTGCCAGCAGCTCAAGGGGAGGTACAGAGACCCAGTACTTC. This gives the protein CASSSRGGTETQYF.

This chain connects TRBV19 to TRBJ2-7, with 8 bases identical to TRBD1. With 4 bases clipped from V and 1 base from J, the junction kept 12 bases outside the gene matches. CDR3 size: 17 residues. Looked up from germline, CDR1 is LNHDA and CDR2 is SQIVND (reference sequence). CDR3 in amino acids: CASSTQDRVWQSYEQYF. Written as DNA, the CDR3 is TGTGCCAGTAGTACACAGGACAGGGTATGGCAATCCTACGAGCAGTACTTC.

V gene TRBV5-1 combines with J gene TRBJ2-1, with D perhaps matching TRBD2 (6 bases). V was pared by 7 bases and J by 4 bases, with 21 bases between. This CDR3 is 16 amino acids long. From germline, CDR1 is SGHRS and CDR2 YFSETQ. In DNA form, the CDR3 reads TGCGCCAGCGGCCCAGGTGCGGGATGGGATTACAATGAGCAGTTCTTC. Its translation: CASGPGAGWDYNEQFF.

The V call is TRBV19, the J call TRBJ1-5; D unclear. The germline V gene has CDR1 LNHDA and CDR2 SQIVND (reference sequence). Trimming stripped 3 bases from V and 11 bases from J, with 14 bases between. This CDR3 region has 13 residues. CDR3 residues: CASSIGQYGAQHF. The CDR3 DNA follows: TGTGCCAGTAGTATCGGTCAGTATGGGGCCCAGCATTTT.

Only a few counts were recorded for this clone. The chain combines TRBV21-1 with TRBJ1-1; TRBD1, the table's D call, lacks a check against the DNA. TRBV21-1 is a recognized pseudogene. This CDR3 has 16 amino acids. CDR3 sequence: CASSKVLYRANTEAFF. The CDR3 DNA reads as TGTGCCAGCAGCAAAGTTCTTTACAGGGCGAACACTGAAGCTTTCTTT.

The genes are TRBV7-9 and TRBJ1-3; D might be TRBD1 (5 bases). The CDR3 covers 14 residues. Germline assignment: CDR1 SEHNR and CDR2 FQNEAQ (reference sequence). V was clipped by 5 bases and J by 4 bases, with 12 bases between them. The CDR3: CASSDKGYGNTIYF. The CDR3 DNA sequence: TGTGCCAGCAGCGATAAGGGGTACGGAAACACCATATATTTT.

V is TRBV4-3 and J is TRBJ1-1; the D gene is possibly TRBD1 (5 bases). The CDR3 sequence is 13 residues long. Trimming pared 1 base from V and 8 bases from J, leaving 11 bases between. Germline values: CDR1 LGHNA, CDR2 YSLEER. This CDR3 is CASSQVSGTEAFF. CDR3 nucleotide sequence: TGCGCCAGCAGCCAAGTTTCGGGGACCGAAGCTTTCTTT.

J is TRBJ1-6 and V is TRBV19; D might be TRBD1 (5 bases). CDR1 LNHDA and CDR2 SQIVND come from the germline V gene (reference sequence). The CDR3 runs to 14 residues. The ends were cut back, 5 bases at V and 5 bases at J, with 10 bases in the middle. CDR3 bases: TGTGCCAGTAGTTCCCAGGGAAATAATTCACCCCTCCACTTT. Translation gives CASSSQGNNSPLHF.

The rearrangement joins TRBV30 to TRBJ2-7, with no clear D. Germline lookup yields CDR1 GTSNPN and CDR2 SVGIG (reference sequence). CDR3 length equals 14 residues. Trimming left V 0 bases short and J 0 bases short, with 9 bases between. The CDR3 bases are TGTGCCTGGAGTGTAGGTTCAGACTCCTACGAGCAGTACTTC. It specifies CAWSVGSDSYEQYF. The full variable domain, with the rest looked up from reference TRBV30 and TRBJ2-7, is SQTIHQWPATLVQPVGSPLSLECTVEGTSNPNLYWYRQAAGRGLQLLFYSVGIGQISSEVPQNLSASRPQDRQFILSSKKLLLSDSGFYLCAWSVGSDSYEQYFGPGTRLTVT.

This chain joins TRBV6-5 and TRBJ1-2; unclear D gene. V was shortened by 7 bases and J by 0 bases, with 15 bases between the two germline ends. Germline loops: CDR1 MNHEY, CDR2 SVGAGI. This CDR3 is built from 15 residues. DNA for the CDR3: TGTGCCAGCATAGCTGGTGGGTTGGCTAACTATGGCTACACCTTC. This gives the protein CASIAGGLANYGYTF.

This clone is a singleton in its sample. The V call is TRBV5-1, the J call TRBJ1-6, with D possibly matching TRBD1 (6 bases). The CDR3 contains 15 residues. Germline V gives CDR1 SGHRS, CDR2 YFSETQ. V lost 4 bases and J lost 4, with 12 bases in between. Here the CDR3 DNA reads TGCGCCAGCAGCCCGGTGGACAGATATAATTCACCCCTCCACTTT. As protein: CASSPVDRYNSPLHF.

This clone appeared once. The chain combines TRBV18 with TRBJ2-7; D ambiguous. Trimming removed 3 bases from V and 0 bases from J, with 12 bases in between. The CDR3 loop spans 15 amino acids. Germline V gene sequence: CDR1 KGHSH, CDR2 LQKENI. The CDR3 loop is CASSPRTVSSYEQYF. The CDR3 DNA is TGTGCCAGCTCACCCCGGACCGTCAGCTCCTACGAGCAGTACTTC.

The rearrangement links TRBV7-6 to TRBJ2-7; maybe TRBD1 (6 bases). V gave up 5 bases and J gave up 0 bases, with 17 bases separating them. CDR1 is SGHVS and CDR2 is FNYEAQ in the germline V gene. The CDR3 runs 16 residues. In DNA form, the CDR3 reads TGTGCCAGCAGCCCGCCGGCCTCAGGGGACTCCTACGAGCAGTACTTC. The encoded protein is CASSPPASGDSYEQYF. Together with reference TRBV7-6 and TRBJ2-7, the CDR3 gives the full variable domain: GAGVSQSPRYKVTKRGQDVALRCDPISGHVSLYWYRQALGQGPEFLTYFNYEAQQDKSGLPNDRFSAERPEGSISTLTIQRTEQRDSAMYRCASSPPASGDSYEQYFGPGTRLTVT.

This chain links TRBV4-3 with TRBJ2-3, with D perhaps being TRBD1 or TRBD2 (5 bases each). Trimming removed 3 bases from V and 6 bases from J, with 16 bases in between. This CDR3 contains 15 residues. Germline values: CDR1 LGHNA, CDR2 YSLEER. In DNA, the CDR3 is TGCGCCAGCAGCCAGGGGACGGAGGCTTGGGATACGCAGTATTTT. Amino acids: CASSQGTEAWDTQYF.

In its sample, this clone was seen once. This rearrangement joins TRBV18 to TRBJ2-3; a weak D match, TRBD2 (6 bases). Germline V gives CDR1 KGHSH, CDR2 LQKENI. V was shortened by 3 bases and J by 6 bases, with 19 bases between the two germline ends. The CDR3 runs 16 residues. As DNA, the CDR3 is TGTGCCAGCTCACCCGTCGGGACTGGTCCTTGGGATACGCAGTATTTT. It yields the protein CASSPVGTGPWDTQYF.